Shown below are 21 T cell receptor beta chains from a single sample sequenced in a study of blood T cell repertoires in COVID-19. Assay: immunoSEQ multiplex PCR; the TCRdb copy retains only in-frame clones and omits some. In the table there are 350,000 to 450,000 clones, roughly 90% of which are singletons. Sequenced sample: peripheral blood. These receptors were taken from a man aged 40-55 years with acute or convalescent COVID-19.

This chain links TRBV11-2 with TRBJ1-6; a possible D gene is TRBD1 (5 bases). V was trimmed by 5 bases and J by 9 bases, leaving 17 bases between them. Germline values: CDR1 SGHAT, CDR2 FQNNGV. The CDR3 runs 15 residues. CDR3 sequence reads: CASSPTPGWGSPLHF. CDR3 bases: TGTGCCAGCAGCCCCACGCCAGGGTGGGGTTCACCCCTCCACTTT.

The J gene is TRBJ1-1, the V gene TRBV27; D remains unclear. The CDR3 sequence is 13 residues long. Trimming stripped 3 bases from V and 4 bases from J, with 9 bases between. Germline lookup yields CDR1 MNHEY and CDR2 SMNVEV (reference sequence). The DNA for the CDR3 is TGTGCCAGCAGTTTGGAGCACGGCACTGAAGCTTTCTTT. Protein sequence: CASSLEHGTEAFF.

This chain links TRBV6-5 with TRBJ1-6; no clear D gene. This CDR3 is built from 16 residues. Germline assignment: CDR1 MNHEY and CDR2 SVGAGI. The ends were cut back, 2 bases at V and 5 bases at J, with 13 bases in the middle. Here the CDR3 DNA reads TGTGCCAGCAGTTACAGCCCAGGAGGTAATAATTCACCCCTCCACTTT. Translating it yields CASSYSPGGNNSPLHF.

The chain carries TRBV6-5 and TRBJ1-1; D not certain. The CDR3 loop spans 13 amino acids. V lost 6 bases to trimming and J lost 4 bases, with 12 bases between them. Germline CDR1 reads MNHEY; CDR2 reads SVGAGI. The CDR3 sequence: CASSSIPGTEAFF. In nucleotides, the CDR3 is TGTGCCAGCAGCTCGATCCCCGGCACTGAAGCTTTCTTT.

The genes are TRBV2 and TRBJ2-7, with D unclear. This CDR3 region has 12 residues. Germline-derived CDR1 and CDR2 are SNHLY and FYNNEI. The ends were cut back, 4 bases at V and 2 bases at J, with 6 bases in the middle. This CDR3 is CASSVQPYEQYF. The DNA of the CDR3 is TGTGCCAGCAGTGTACAGCCCTACGAGCAGTACTTC.

This clone was seen just once. This chain uses TRBV5-4 with TRBJ1-2; 9 nucleotides match TRBD1. J gave up 8 bases and V 4 bases, and 9 bases lay outside the gene matches. The CDR3 is 14 residues long. Per germline, CDR1 SGHNT and CDR2 YYREEE (reference sequence). The CDR3 loop is CASSRRTGDNGYTF. DNA for the CDR3: TGTGCCAGCAGCCGTCGGACAGGGGATAACGGCTACACCTTC.

About this clone itself: The germline gene is not matched at one end of the junction; a read error may be the cause. The chain uses TRBV15 and TRBJ1-2; weak D call: TRBD1 (5 bases). This CDR3 contains 15 residues. Germline V gene sequence: CDR1 LNHNV, CDR2 YYDKDF (reference sequence). CDR3 region: CATSRNLDSGTDYLF. The CDR3 nucleotides are TGTGCCACCAGCAGAAACCTCGACTCTGGGACGGACTACCTGTTC. The whole variable domain, filled in from reference TRBV15 and TRBJ1-2, reads DAMVIQNPRYQVTQFGKPVTLSCSQTLNHNVMYWYQQKSSQAPKLLFHYYDKDFNNEADTPDNFQSRRPNTSFCFLDIRSPGLGDTAMYLCATSRNLDSGTDYLFGSGTRLTVV.

The chain employs TRBV5-5 and TRBJ2-5, with 10 bases identical to TRBD1. The germline CDR1 and CDR2 sequences are SGHKS and YYEKEE (reference sequence). The CDR3 runs 16 residues. With V trimmed by 0 bases and J by 5 bases, 7 bases remained unmatched. The CDR3 region is CASSLVVTGGGETQYF. CDR3 DNA: TGTGCCAGCAGCTTGGTCGTGACAGGGGGCGGGGAGACCCAGTACTTC.

The chain links TRBV9 to TRBJ2-3, with 9 bases identical to TRBD1. Germline values: CDR1 SGDLS, CDR2 YYNGEE. Trimming at V came to 0 bases and at J to 10 bases, leaving 3 bases not matched to a gene. The CDR3 sequence is 13 residues long. This CDR3 reads CASSVGDRESQYF. The CDR3 DNA sequence: TGTGCCAGCAGCGTAGGGGACAGGGAATCGCAGTATTTT.

This chain's CDR3 is CASSLSETGLFQLAFF. DNA of the CDR3: TGTGCCAGCAGCTTATCCGAGACAGGGCTTTTCCAACTGGCTTTCTTT. This rearrangement joins TRBV13 to TRBJ1-1; 7 nucleotides line up with TRBD1. Germline V lookup: CDR1 PRHDT, CDR2 FYEKMQ (reference sequence). Trimming took 2 bases from V and 11 from J; bases not matched to a gene: 17. The CDR3 is 16 amino acids.

The chain recombines TRBV27 with TRBJ1-2, with 7 nucleotides matching TRBD1. The V gene end was trimmed by 8 bases and the J gene end by 5 bases; junction bases not matched to a gene: 8. The germline V gene encodes CDR1 MNHEY and CDR2 SMNVEV (reference sequence). The CDR3 loop spans 13 amino acids. The CDR3 DNA sequence: TGTGCCAGCGCCGACAGGGAAGGGTATGGCTACACCTTC. This codes for CASADREGYGYTF.

CDR3 nucleotides: TGTGCCAGCAGCCCCGGGGGTGGCCCCACTGAAGCTTTCTTT. Its protein product is CASSPGGGPTEAFF. This chain joins TRBV3-1 (or the pseudogene TRBV3-2) and TRBJ1-1, with D possibly TRBD1 on 5 matching bases. The ends were cut back, 4 bases at V and 4 bases at J, with 13 bases in the middle. Germline-derived CDR1 and CDR2 are LGHDT and YNNKEL (reference sequence). The CDR3 is made up of 14 amino acids.

The genes are TRBV20-1 and TRBJ2-7; 7 bases line up with TRBD1. J lost 0 bases, V lost 3 bases, and 8 bases had no gene match. In germline, CDR1 is DFQATT, CDR2 SNEGSKA (reference sequence). The CDR3 consists of 15 residues. The CDR3 DNA is TGCAGTGCTAGTAGGACGGACAGGCTCTCCTACGAGCAGTACTTC. It codes for CSASRTDRLSYEQYF.

The genes are TRBV5-8 and TRBJ2-7; 9 nucleotides agree with TRBD2. Germline V lookup: CDR1 SGHTS, CDR2 YDEGEE. The J segment lost 8 bases and the V segment lost 0 bases, leaving 12 bases of the junction unmatched. This CDR3 has 16 amino acids. The CDR3 DNA reads TGTGCCAGCAGCTTGGAACAGGTTCGACTAGCGGCGAAGCAGTACTTC. It codes for CASSLEQVRLAAKQYF.

The chain combines TRBV18 with TRBJ2-3; 12 bases are shared with TRBD2. This CDR3 spans 17 amino acids. CDR1 is KGHSH, CDR2 LQKENI, per germline. V shed 2 bases and J 4 bases; nucleotides not matched to a gene: 7. The CDR3 bases are TGTGCCAGCTCACCATCGACTAGCGGGAGTAAGGCAGATACGCAGTATTTT. Its protein is CASSPSTSGSKADTQYF.

This clone showed up many times. The V call is TRBV6-1, the J call TRBJ2-6; D uncertain. Germline-derived CDR1 and CDR2 are MNHNS and SASEGT. The CDR3 extends over 15 amino acids. Trimming removed 1 base from V and 0 bases from J, with 4 bases in between. The CDR3 loop reads CASSEDGSGANVLTF. CDR3 DNA sequence: TGTGCCAGCAGTGAAGACGGCTCTGGGGCCAACGTCCTGACTTTC.

The chain employs TRBV7-9 and TRBJ2-1, with D uncertain. V shed 6 bases and J shed 5 bases, with 17 bases lying between them. This CDR3 contains 15 residues. Germline-derived CDR1 and CDR2 are SEHNR and FQNEAQ (reference sequence). CDR3 in DNA: TGTGCCAGCAGTTTGAGAGCGCAGTCGGACAATGAGCAGTTCTTC. Its protein product is CASSLRAQSDNEQFF.

The table lists this clone with a count of one. The chain has TRBV25-1 and TRBJ2-7; 11 bases are a match to TRBD1. CDR3 size: 16 residues. Per the germline V gene, CDR1 is MGHDK and CDR2 is SYGVNS. V gave up 4 bases and J gave up 6 bases; unmatched junction bases: 11. The CDR3 loop reads CASSGSSGTGGFEQYF. CDR3 coding DNA: TGTGCCAGCAGTGGTAGCTCCGGGACAGGGGGTTTCGAGCAGTACTTC.

This clone was counted a single time. The CDR3 DNA sequence: TGTGCCAGCAGCTTGGCGGGACTAGCGAGCAATGAGCAGTTCTTC. Translation gives CASSLAGLASNEQFF. The chain joins TRBV7-2 to TRBJ2-1; the match to TRBD2 covers 10 bases. CDR3 length: 15 residues. J lost 6 bases, V lost 3 bases, and 5 bases had no gene match. Germline assignment: CDR1 SGHTA and CDR2 FQGNSA.

The chain has TRBV3-1 (or the pseudogene TRBV3-2) and TRBJ1-2; D perhaps matches TRBD1 (6 bases). The germline V gene has CDR1 LGHDT and CDR2 YNNKEL (reference sequence). V lost 4 bases and J lost 4, with 13 bases in between. CDR3 length: 14 amino acids. This CDR3 is CASSRQDSPYGYTF. Written as DNA, the CDR3 is TGTGCCAGCAGCCGCCAGGACAGCCCCTATGGCTACACCTTC.

The V gene is TRBV3-1 (or the pseudogene TRBV3-2), the J gene TRBJ2-7, with 7 bases fitting TRBD1. The CDR3 consists of 14 residues. Unmatched junction bases numbered 2, after V lost 1 base and J lost 2 bases. CDR1 is LGHDT and CDR2 is YNNKEL in the germline V gene (reference sequence). The CDR3 DNA is TGTGCCAGCAGCCAAGCGGGGACAGCCTACGAGCAGTACTTC. The encoded protein is CASSQAGTAYEQYF.